This TCR beta chain was found in a study of metastatic and nonmetastatic thyroid tumors. TCRdb re-called the PCR reads via MiXCR. In the table there are about 19,000 clones, approximately 22% of which are singletons. The CDR3 is 17 residues long. CDR1 is SEHNR and CDR2 is FQNEAQ in the germline V gene (reference sequence). J gave up 0 bases and V 5 bases, and 9 bases lay outside the gene matches. This clone has at least ten counts. All patients reached thyroid surgery having received no treatment beforehand. This sequence joins TRBV7-9 and TRBJ1-3, with 8 bases identical to TRBD1. Sequenced: tumor tissue. This sequence originates from a male donor with papillary thyroid cancer or a benign thyroid nodule (not recorded which). Some clones in this sample may be carry-over from other donors' samples. The CDR3 sequence is CASSERTGSSSGNTIYF. The CDR3 DNA reads TGTGCCAGCAGCGAGAGGACAGGGTCAAGCTCTGGAAACACCATATATTTT.